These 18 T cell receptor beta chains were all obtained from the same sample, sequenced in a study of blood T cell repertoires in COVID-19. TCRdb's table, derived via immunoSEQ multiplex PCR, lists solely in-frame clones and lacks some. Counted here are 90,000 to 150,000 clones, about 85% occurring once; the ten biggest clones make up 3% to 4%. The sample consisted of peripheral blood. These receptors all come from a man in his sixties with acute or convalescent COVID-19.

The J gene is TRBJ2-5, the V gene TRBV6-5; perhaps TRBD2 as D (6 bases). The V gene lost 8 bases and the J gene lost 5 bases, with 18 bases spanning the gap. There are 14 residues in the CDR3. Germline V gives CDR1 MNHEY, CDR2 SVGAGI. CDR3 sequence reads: CASLRAAREETQYF. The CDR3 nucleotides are TGTGCCAGCCTTCGGGCCGCCCGGGAGGAGACCCAGTACTTC.

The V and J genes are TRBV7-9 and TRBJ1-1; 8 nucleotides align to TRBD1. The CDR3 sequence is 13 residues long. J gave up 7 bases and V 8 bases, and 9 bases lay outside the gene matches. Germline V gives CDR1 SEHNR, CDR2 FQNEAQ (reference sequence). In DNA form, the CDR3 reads TGTGCCAGCTGCCTCTCAGGGGGCCTTGAAGCTTTCTTT. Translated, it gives CASCLSGGLEAFF.

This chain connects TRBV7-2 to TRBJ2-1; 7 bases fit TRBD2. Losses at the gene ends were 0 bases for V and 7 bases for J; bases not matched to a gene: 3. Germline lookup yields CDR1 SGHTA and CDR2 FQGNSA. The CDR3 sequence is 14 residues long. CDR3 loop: CASSLAGTKNEQFF. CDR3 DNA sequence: TGTGCCAGCAGCTTAGCAGGGACTAAAAATGAGCAGTTCTTC.

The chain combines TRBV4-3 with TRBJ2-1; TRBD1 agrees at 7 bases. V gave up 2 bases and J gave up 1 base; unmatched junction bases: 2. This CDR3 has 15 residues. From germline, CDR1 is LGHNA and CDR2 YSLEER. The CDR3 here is CASSQSRGSYNEQFF. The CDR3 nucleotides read TGCGCCAGCAGCCAAAGCAGGGGGTCCTACAATGAGCAGTTCTTC.

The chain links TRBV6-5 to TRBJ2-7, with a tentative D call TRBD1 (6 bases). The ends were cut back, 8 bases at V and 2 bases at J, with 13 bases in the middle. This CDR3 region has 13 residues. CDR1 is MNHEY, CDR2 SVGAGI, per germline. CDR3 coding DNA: TGTGCCAGCGGGCAGGGGTCGACCTACGAGCAGTACTTC. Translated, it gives CASGQGSTYEQYF.

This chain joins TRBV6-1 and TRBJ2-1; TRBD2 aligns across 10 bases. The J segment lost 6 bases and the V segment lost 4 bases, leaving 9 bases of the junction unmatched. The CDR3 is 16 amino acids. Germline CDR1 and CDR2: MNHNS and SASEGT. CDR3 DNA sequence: TGTGCCAGCAGTGTACTTCTAGCGGGAGTGGTCAATGAGCAGTTCTTC. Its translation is CASSVLLAGVVNEQFF.

CDR3 coding DNA: TGCAGCGTTGAAGAGATCCCAGGCACCGGCACAGATACGCAGTATTTT. It encodes CSVEEIPGTGTDTQYF. The chain links TRBV29-1 to TRBJ2-3; D unclear. This CDR3 comprises 16 residues. V lost 0 bases and J lost 1, with 14 bases in between. In germline, CDR1 is SQVTM, CDR2 ANQGSEA.

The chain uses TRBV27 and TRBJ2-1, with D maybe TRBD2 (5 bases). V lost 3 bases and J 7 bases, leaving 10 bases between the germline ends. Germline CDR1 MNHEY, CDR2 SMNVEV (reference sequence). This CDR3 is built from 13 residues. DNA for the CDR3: TGTGCCAGCAGTTTTACTAGTTCTAATGAGCAGTTCTTC. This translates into CASSFTSSNEQFF.

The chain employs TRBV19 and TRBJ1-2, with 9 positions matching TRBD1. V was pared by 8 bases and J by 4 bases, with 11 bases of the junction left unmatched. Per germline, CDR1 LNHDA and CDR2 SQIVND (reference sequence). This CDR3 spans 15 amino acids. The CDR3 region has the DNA TGTGCCAGTGAACCGGACAGGGGCGGAATCTATGGCTACACCTTC. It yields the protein CASEPDRGGIYGYTF.

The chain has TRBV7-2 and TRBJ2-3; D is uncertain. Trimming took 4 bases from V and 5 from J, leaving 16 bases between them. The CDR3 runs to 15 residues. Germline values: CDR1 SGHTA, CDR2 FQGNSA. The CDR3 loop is CASSSGGSRRDTQYF. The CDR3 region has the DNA TGTGCCAGCAGCTCTGGTGGGTCGAGGAGAGATACGCAGTATTTT.

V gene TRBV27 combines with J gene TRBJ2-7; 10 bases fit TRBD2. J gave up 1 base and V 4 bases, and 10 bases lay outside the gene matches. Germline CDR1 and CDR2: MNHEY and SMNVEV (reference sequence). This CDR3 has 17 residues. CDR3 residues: CASSWSASGSESYEQYF. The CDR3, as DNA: TGTGCCAGCAGTTGGTCGGCTAGCGGGAGTGAATCCTACGAGCAGTACTTC.

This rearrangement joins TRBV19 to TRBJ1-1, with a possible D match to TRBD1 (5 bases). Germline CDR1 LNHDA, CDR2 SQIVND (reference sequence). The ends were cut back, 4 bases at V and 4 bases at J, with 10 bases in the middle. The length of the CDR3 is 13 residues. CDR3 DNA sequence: TGTGCCAGTAGTACCGACAGTTTCACTGAAGCTTTCTTT. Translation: CASSTDSFTEAFF. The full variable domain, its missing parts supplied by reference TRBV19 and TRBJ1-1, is DGGITQSPKYLFRKEGQNVTLSCEQNLNHDAMYWYRQDPGQGLRLIYYSQIVNDFQKGDIAEGYSVSREKKESFPLTVTSAQKNPTAFYLCASSTDSFTEAFFGQGTRLTVV.

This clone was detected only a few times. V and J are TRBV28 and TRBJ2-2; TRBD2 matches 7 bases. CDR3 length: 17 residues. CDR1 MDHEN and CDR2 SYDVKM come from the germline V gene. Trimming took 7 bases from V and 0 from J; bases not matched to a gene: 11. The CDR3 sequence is CASIGASGRSNTGELFF. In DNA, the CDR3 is TGTGCCAGCATTGGGGCTAGCGGAAGATCGAACACCGGGGAGCTGTTTTTT.

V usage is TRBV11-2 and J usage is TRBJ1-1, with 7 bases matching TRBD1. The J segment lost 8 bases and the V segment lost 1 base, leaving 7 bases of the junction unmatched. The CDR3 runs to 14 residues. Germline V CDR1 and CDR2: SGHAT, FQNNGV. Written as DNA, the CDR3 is TGTGCCAGCAGCTTAGCGTCCAGGGGGGCCGAAGCTTTCTTT. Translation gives CASSLASRGAEAFF.

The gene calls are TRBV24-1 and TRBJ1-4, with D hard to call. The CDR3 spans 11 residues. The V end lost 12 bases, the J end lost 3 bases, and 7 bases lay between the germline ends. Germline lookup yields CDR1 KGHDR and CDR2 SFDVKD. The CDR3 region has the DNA TGTGCCGTACAAGCTAATGAAAAACTGTTTTTT. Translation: CAVQANEKLFF.

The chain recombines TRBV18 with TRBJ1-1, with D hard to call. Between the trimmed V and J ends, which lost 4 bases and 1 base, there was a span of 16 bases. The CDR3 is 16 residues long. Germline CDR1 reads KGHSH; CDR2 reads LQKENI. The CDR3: CASSLRMFDENTEAFF. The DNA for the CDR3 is TGTGCCAGCTCACTGAGGATGTTCGACGAGAACACTGAAGCTTTCTTT.

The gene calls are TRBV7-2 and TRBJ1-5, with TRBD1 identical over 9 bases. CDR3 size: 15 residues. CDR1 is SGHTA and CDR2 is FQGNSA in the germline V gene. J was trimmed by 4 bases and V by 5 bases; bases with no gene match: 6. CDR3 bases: TGTGCCAGCAGCCCCGGGGGACAGGGTAATCAGCCCCAGCATTTT. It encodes CASSPGGQGNQPQHF.

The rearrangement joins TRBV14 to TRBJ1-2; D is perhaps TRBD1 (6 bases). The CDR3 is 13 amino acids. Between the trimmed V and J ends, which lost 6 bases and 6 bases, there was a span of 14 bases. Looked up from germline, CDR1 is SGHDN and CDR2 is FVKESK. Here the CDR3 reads CASSAGTRNGYTF. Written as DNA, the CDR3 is TGTGCCAGCAGTGCCGGGACAAGAAATGGCTACACCTTC.